Listed below are T cell receptor beta chains from one sample, sequenced in a study of early T cells in non-severe SARS-CoV-2 infection. Via MiXCR, TCRdb re-called the 5' RACE reads, giving one row per CDR3 protein. The sample records about 98,000 distinct CDR3 sequences, more than 9.5% being singletons. The sequencing sample was made of whole blood. These receptors all come from an adult who was a healthcare worker with PCR-confirmed SARS-CoV-2 infection or an uninfected control (not recorded which). Both conserved end residues are part of each CDR3.

J gene: TRBJ2-2
V gene: TRBV7-3
CDR3 protein: CASSFTGGPGELFF

J gene: TRBJ2-5
V gene: TRBV27
CDR3 protein: CASSLSYFGETQYF

J gene: TRBJ2-2
V gene: TRBV24-1
CDR3 protein: CATSGRANTGELFF

J gene: TRBJ1-2
V gene: TRBV18
CDR3 protein: CASSPEGVSYGYTF

J gene: TRBJ2-7
V gene: TRBV20-1
CDR3 protein: CSARPGGGYEQYF

J gene: TRBJ1-4
V gene: TRBV29-1
CDR3 protein: CSVEGTTEKLFF

J gene: TRBJ2-3
V gene: TRBV12-3/TRBV12-4
CDR3 protein: CASSAGSYTDTQYF

J gene: TRBJ2-7
V gene: TRBV6-4
CDR3 protein: CASSDSQNSAGYYEQYF

J gene: TRBJ2-3
V gene: TRBV7-3
CDR3 protein: CASRTGTSGVADTQYF

J gene: TRBJ2-1
V gene: TRBV6-1
CDR3 protein: CASRTEFSYNEQFF

J gene: TRBJ2-5
V gene: TRBV29-1
CDR3 protein: CSVVTGPQETQYF

J gene: TRBJ2-7
V gene: TRBV7-2
CDR3 protein: CASSLPRQGYSYEQYF

J gene: TRBJ2-1
V gene: TRBV28
CDR3 protein: CASLHRGTSYNEQFF

J gene: TRBJ2-3
V gene: TRBV6-5
CDR3 protein: CASSYSVAGSTDTQYF

J gene: TRBJ2-3
V gene: TRBV7-3
CDR3 protein: CASSPRPYGGGTDTQYF

J gene: TRBJ2-3
V gene: TRBV20-1
CDR3 protein: CSAPSQSGGSSTDTQYF

J gene: TRBJ1-1
V gene: TRBV6-1
CDR3 protein: CASSEVKGRDTEAFF

J gene: TRBJ2-1
V gene: TRBV20-1
CDR3 protein: CSAISGSSYNEQFF

J gene: TRBJ2-7
V gene: TRBV6-1
CDR3 protein: CASTDRAYTSYEQYF

J gene: TRBJ2-7
V gene: TRBV5-1
CDR3 protein: CASSRGNRPYEQYF

J gene: TRBJ2-1
V gene: TRBV18
CDR3 protein: CASSPVSGSYNEQFF

J gene: TRBJ1-6
V gene: TRBV18
CDR3 protein: CASSPDNNSPLHF

J gene: TRBJ1-6
V gene: TRBV2
CDR3 protein: CASSLGQGNSPLHF

J gene: TRBJ2-1
V gene: TRBV24-1
CDR3 protein: CATSGLAGGFNNEQFF

J gene: TRBJ2-7
V gene: TRBV4-1
CDR3 protein: CASSQGGGLLYEQYF

J gene: TRBJ2-7
V gene: TRBV13
CDR3 protein: CASSLGMTAEQYF

J gene: TRBJ1-1
V gene: TRBV3-1
CDR3 protein: CASSQKGPTREAFF

J gene: TRBJ1-5
V gene: TRBV11-2
CDR3 protein: CASSLEARLAQHF

J gene: TRBJ2-7
V gene: TRBV6-2/TRBV6-3
CDR3 protein: CASSYLYSYEQYF

J gene: TRBJ1-1
V gene: TRBV29-1
CDR3 protein: CSVDRSMNTEAFF

J gene: TRBJ2-5
V gene: TRBV2
CDR3 protein: CASKLAGVGSETQYF

J gene: TRBJ2-1
V gene: TRBV5-1
CDR3 protein: CASSSRATSGRVPEQFF

J gene: TRBJ2-1
V gene: TRBV15
CDR3 protein: CATSTDGPGKKAYNEQFF

J gene: TRBJ1-4
V gene: TRBV30
CDR3 protein: CARATNEKLFF

J gene: TRBJ1-1
V gene: TRBV28
CDR3 protein: CASSWTGGRAFF

J gene: TRBJ1-2
V gene: TRBV20-1
CDR3 protein: CSAPPGQGVGGYTF

J gene: TRBJ2-3
V gene: TRBV7-8
CDR3 protein: CASSSGQGADTQYF

J gene: TRBJ1-6
V gene: TRBV6-6
CDR3 protein: CASRPTGDLYNSPLHF

J gene: TRBJ2-1
V gene: TRBV5-1
CDR3 protein: CASSLGGEYNEQFF

J gene: TRBJ2-7
V gene: TRBV12-3/TRBV12-4
CDR3 protein: CASRWDAEGYEQYF

J gene: TRBJ2-7
V gene: TRBV9
CDR3 protein: CASSPTGAEQYF

J gene: TRBJ2-5
V gene: TRBV4-1
CDR3 protein: CASSQEGARRQYF

J gene: TRBJ2-1
V gene: TRBV7-2
CDR3 protein: CASSSMAGEYNEQFF

J gene: TRBJ1-2
V gene: TRBV20-1
CDR3 protein: CSASDTGGVNGYTF

J gene: TRBJ2-2
V gene: TRBV24-1
CDR3 protein: CATKADRSTGELFF

J gene: TRBJ2-3
V gene: TRBV29-1
CDR3 protein: CSVGGGEDTQYF

J gene: TRBJ2-7
V gene: TRBV3-1
CDR3 protein: CASSPGLAEYYEQYF

J gene: TRBJ2-7
V gene: TRBV27
CDR3 protein: CASSLNRREQYF

J gene: TRBJ1-2
V gene: TRBV7-9
CDR3 protein: CASSHSPKGRGYTF

J gene: TRBJ2-7
V gene: TRBV6-2/TRBV6-3
CDR3 protein: CATKDRTANEQYF

J gene: TRBJ2-3
V gene: TRBV20-1
CDR3 protein: CSAPPQTADTQYF

J gene: TRBJ1-2
V gene: TRBV7-2
CDR3 protein: CASSPLQENYGYTF